This TCR beta chain stems from a study of blood T cells in healthy people across ages. Primers used in a second PCR of about 7 to 12 cycles were a sample-barcoded 5' primer and a J-beta primer mix. MiXCR, applied by TCRdb to the 5' RACE reads, yields one record per CDR3 protein. The profile shows hundreds of thousands of distinct CDR3 sequences, approximately 39% of them singletons. The CDR3 is made up of 14 amino acids. V shed 6 bases, J shed 7 bases, and the junction held 6 bases outside the gene matches. Germline CDR1 and CDR2: MNHEY and SMNVEV (reference sequence). Material for sequencing was blood. This chain links TRBV27 with TRBJ1-6; 7 bases map to TRBD1. The TCR was taken from a woman in her sixties or seventies in good health. The CDR3: CASSPDRRNSPLHF. CDR3 nucleotide sequence: TGTGCCAGCAGCCCGGACAGGCGGAATTCACCCCTCCACTTT.